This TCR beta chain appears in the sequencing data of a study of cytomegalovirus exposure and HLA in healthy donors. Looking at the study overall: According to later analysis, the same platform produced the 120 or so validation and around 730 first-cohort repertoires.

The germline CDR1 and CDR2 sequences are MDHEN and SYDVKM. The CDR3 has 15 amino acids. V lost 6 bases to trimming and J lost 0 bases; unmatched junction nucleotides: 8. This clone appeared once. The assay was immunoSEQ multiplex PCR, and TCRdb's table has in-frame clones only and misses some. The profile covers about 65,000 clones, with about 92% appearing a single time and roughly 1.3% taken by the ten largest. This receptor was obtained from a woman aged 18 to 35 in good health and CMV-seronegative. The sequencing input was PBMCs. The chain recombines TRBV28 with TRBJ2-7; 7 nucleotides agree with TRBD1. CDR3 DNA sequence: TGTGCCAGCAGCGCAAAGACAGGGTACTCCTACGAGCAGTACTTC. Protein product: CASSAKTGYSYEQYF.